This T cell receptor beta chain was observed in a study of CD8 T cells in ankylosing spondylitis. Whole-study findings and limits: For ankylosing spondylitis blood, a TCR beta motif of 8 or 9 highly homologous variants appeared characteristic. Clones linked to the disease showed a CD8+ phenotype. They occurred at relatively low frequencies in peripheral blood.

The CDR3 contains 18 residues when both ends are counted. Per the germline V gene, CDR1 is LNHDA and CDR2 is SQIVND (reference sequence). This clonotype was seen at least ten times. The target antigen is unknown. The DNA is omitted, as the CDR3 cannot be located on it reliably, and the CDR3 follows TCRdb's listing. Researchers built TCR beta libraries using quantitative 5'-RACE with molecular barcodes. TCRdb used MiXCR to reprocess the 5' RACE reads, holding one entry per CDR3 protein. The data show more than 150,000 distinct CDR3 sequences, 15% to 20% seen once. Sequencing used blood, either unsorted or a sorted T cell fraction (not recorded which). This clonotype originated in a male donor aged 10-30 years with ankylosing spondylitis or in good health (not recorded which). The rearrangement uses TRBV19 and TRBJ2-1; TRBD2 is the table's D call, not checked against the DNA. CDR3: CASSILATTSGRAGEQFF.